The TCR beta chain under discussion was sequenced for a study of blood T cell repertoires in COVID-19. Background on the study: COVID-19 samples collected from the United States, Italy and Spain covered acute and convalescent phases. The analysed material was cDNA or gDNA that came from T cells, B-cell-depleted T cells, or PBMCs.

Per the authors' pipeline: Nucleated cell number was recorded as an estimate derived from reference gene primer amplification. Repertoires were generated with immunoSEQ multiplex PCR, while TCRdb's copy carries only in-frame clones and drops some. The V and J calls and clone size are taken from that table; D and trimming were inferred from the DNA. The sample holds a few hundred thousand clones; about 88% are singletons and the top ten take roughly 4.5%. The sample taken for sequencing was peripheral blood. The clonotype originates from a woman aged 40-49 years who had recovered from COVID-19.

In nucleotides, the CDR3 is TGTGCCAGCACCTCGGTGACCGGGGGATCCACTGAAGCTTTCTTT. Residues: CASTSVTGGSTEAFF. V is TRBV28 and J is TRBJ1-1; perhaps TRBD1 as D (5 bases). Germline V gene sequence: CDR1 MDHEN, CDR2 SYDVKM. This CDR3 has 15 residues. Trimming stripped 7 bases from V and 4 bases from J, with 19 bases between.